Below are 18 T cell receptor beta chains sequenced from a single sample in a study of T cells after yellow fever vaccination. MiXCR, run by TCRdb on the 5' RACE reads, gives a single entry per CDR3 protein. The sample consists of about 120,000 distinct CDR3 sequences, roughly 8.9% of them appearing once. Sample: CD8+ T cells sorted from PBMCs, taken 45 days after the yellow fever booster vaccination. The receptors were gathered from a man aged 25-40 years who received the YFV17D yellow fever vaccine.

This clonotype was seen ten or more times. V and J are TRBV7-9 and TRBJ2-1; unclear D gene. Germline CDR1 reads SEHNR; CDR2 reads FQNEAQ (reference sequence). V lost 3 bases to trimming and J lost 6 bases, with 3 bases between them. This CDR3 has 11 residues. This chain's CDR3 is CASSFTNEQFF. Here the CDR3 DNA reads TGTGCCAGCAGCTTCACCAATGAGCAGTTCTTC. The full variable domain, its missing parts supplied by reference TRBV7-9 and TRBJ2-1, is DTGVSQNPRHKITKRGQNVTFRCDPISEHNRLYWYRQTLGQGPEFLTYFQNEAQLEKSRLLSDRFSAERPKGSFSTLEIQRTEQGDSAMYLCASSFTNEQFFGPGTRLTVL.

This clonotype was observed a handful of times. The chain uses TRBV27 and TRBJ2-1; 7 positions agree with TRBD2. The V segment lost 2 bases and the J segment 6 bases; nucleotides outside the gene matches: 7. Germline CDR1 and CDR2: MNHEY and SMNVEV (reference sequence). This CDR3 has 15 amino acids. The CDR3 nucleotides are TGTGCCAGCAGTTTAGGGGCGGGAGTGTCCAATGAGCAGTTCTTC. Encoded protein: CASSLGAGVSNEQFF.

This clonotype was detected many times. J is TRBJ2-3 and V is TRBV3-1; D unresolved. The CDR3 sequence is 14 residues long. V lost 1 base and J lost 1, with 6 bases in between. The germline V gene encodes CDR1 LGHDT and CDR2 YNNKEL (reference sequence). DNA of the CDR3: TGTGCCAGCAGCCAAGGGTACGGCACAGATACGCAGTATTTT. Amino acids: CASSQGYGTDTQYF.

There are many counts of this clonotype. The rearrangement joins TRBV5-5 to TRBJ1-4; 7 nucleotides line up with TRBD1. CDR1 and CDR2 from the germline V gene are SGHKS and YYEKEE (reference sequence). With 7 bases clipped from V and 4 bases from J, the junction kept 10 bases outside the gene matches. CDR3 size: 15 residues. The CDR3 region is CASQGQGQLNEKLFF. CDR3 DNA: TGTGCCAGCCAAGGTCAGGGACAGCTTAATGAAAAACTGTTTTTT.

This clonotype was observed at least ten times. This chain links TRBV6-1 with TRBJ2-4; 10 bases are a match to TRBD2. Germline trimming cut 4 bases from V and 8 bases from J; bases unmatched to any gene: 11. Germline V gives CDR1 MNHNS, CDR2 SASEGT. The CDR3 spans 16 residues. DNA of the CDR3: TGTGCCAGCAGTGCCACCCCAGCGGGAGGGAAAGACATTCAGTACTTC. Its translation: CASSATPAGGKDIQYF.

At least ten counts were recorded for this clonotype. The chain combines TRBV4-3 with TRBJ2-7, with 10 bases lining up with TRBD2. This CDR3 is built from 15 residues. Germline CDR1 reads LGHNA; CDR2 reads YSLEER. V trimming: 3 bases; J trimming: 4 bases; junction bases outside the gene matches: 6. CDR3 nucleotides: TGCGCCAGCAGCCATTTTAGCGGGAGGACATACGAGCAGTACTTC. Translated: CASSHFSGRTYEQYF.

This clonotype has ten or more counts. This chain joins TRBV27 and TRBJ2-1, with a possible D match to TRBD1 (6 bases). The length of the CDR3 is 18 residues. V was cut by 2 bases and J by 8 bases, with 25 bases left in between. Per germline, CDR1 MNHEY and CDR2 SMNVEV (reference sequence). CDR3: CASSLRVGASSGADEQFF. In nucleotides, the CDR3 is TGTGCCAGCAGTTTAAGGGTTGGGGCGTCCTCAGGGGCGGATGAGCAGTTCTTC.

The CDR3 nucleotides read TGCGCCAGCAAAGTAGGACAGGGGGCGGACGAGCAGTACTTC. This sequence encodes CASKVGQGADEQYF. This rearrangement joins TRBV5-1 to TRBJ2-7, with 11 bases fitting TRBD1. This CDR3 region has 14 residues. Unmatched junction bases numbered 7, after V lost 6 bases and J lost 5 bases. Germline V gene sequence: CDR1 SGHRS, CDR2 YFSETQ.

The table lists this clonotype with a few counts. The chain is built from TRBV28 and TRBJ2-7; TRBD2 matches 12 bases. V lost 8 bases and J lost 7; bases outside the gene matches: 6. The CDR3 covers 13 residues. Germline loops: CDR1 MDHEN, CDR2 SYDVKM. CDR3 amino acids: CASGLAGGLEQYF. CDR3 sequence (DNA): TGTGCCAGCGGCCTAGCGGGAGGGCTGGAGCAGTACTTC.

This clonotype was seen repeatedly, ten times or more. The rearrangement links TRBV7-2 to TRBJ2-2; D perhaps matches TRBD1 (6 bases). V lost 8 bases and J 5 bases, leaving 21 bases between the germline ends. CDR3 length: 16 residues. Germline-derived CDR1 and CDR2 are SGHTA and FQGNSA. The CDR3 reads CASPPRGGAGTGELFF. CDR3 nucleotides: TGTGCCAGCCCGCCCCGAGGGGGTGCCGGGACCGGGGAGCTGTTTTTT.

Many counts were recorded for this clonotype. This chain connects TRBV6-5 to TRBJ2-7, with 8 bases aligning to TRBD2. Germline V gene data show CDR1 as MNHEY and CDR2 as SVGAGI. This CDR3 has 14 residues. V trimming: 2 bases; J trimming: 3 bases; junction bases outside the gene matches: 3. The CDR3, as DNA: TGTGCCAGCAGTTACGGACTAGCCGGCTACGAGCAGTACTTC. Translated: CASSYGLAGYEQYF.

This clonotype was seen only a few times. The chain recombines TRBV4-2 with TRBJ2-2, with D perhaps given as TRBD1 or TRBD2 (5 bases each). The CDR3 has 14 residues. CDR1 is LGHNA and CDR2 is YNFKEQ in the germline V gene. Trimming removed 7 bases from V and 7 bases from J, with 16 bases in between. In nucleotides, the CDR3 is TGTGCCAGCACTACCGGCCGGGGCAACGGGGAGCTGTTTTTT. Its protein product is CASTTGRGNGELFF.

This clonotype was counted many times. The chain is built from TRBV9 and TRBJ2-2, with D maybe TRBD1 (6 bases). Trimming cost V 4 bases and J 0 bases, with 10 bases left between them. Germline V lookup: CDR1 SGDLS, CDR2 YYNGEE. The CDR3 loop spans 15 amino acids. The CDR3 loop is CASSLGHPNTGELFF. In DNA, the CDR3 is TGTGCCAGCAGCTTGGGACATCCGAACACCGGGGAGCTGTTTTTT.

This clonotype occurred many times. The chain is built from TRBV7-2 and TRBJ2-7; 11 nucleotides match TRBD2. CDR3 length equals 15 residues. V trimming: 2 bases; J trimming: 3 bases; junction bases outside the gene matches: 3. Germline lookup yields CDR1 SGHTA and CDR2 FQGNSA. DNA for the CDR3: TGTGCCAGCAGCTTAACTAGCGGGAGTGGCTACGAGCAGTACTTC. This translates into CASSLTSGSGYEQYF.

This clonotype was seen at least ten times. V usage is TRBV24-1 and J usage is TRBJ2-1; D call uncertain. CDR3 size: 14 residues. Per germline, CDR1 KGHDR and CDR2 SFDVKD. V was trimmed by 9 bases and J by 5 bases, leaving 16 bases between them. CDR3 DNA: TGTGCCACCTCAAACAGTAACCTAAACAATGAGCAGTTCTTC. This sequence encodes CATSNSNLNNEQFF.

This clonotype was observed a handful of times. The rearrangement uses TRBV30 and TRBJ1-5, with D uncertain. Germline V gene sequence: CDR1 GTSNPN, CDR2 SVGIG (reference sequence). V lost 5 bases to trimming and J lost 0 bases, with 20 bases between them. The CDR3 is 17 residues long. This CDR3 reads CAWAPEGDYYSNQPQHF. In nucleotides, the CDR3 is TGTGCCTGGGCCCCGGAGGGCGACTACTATAGCAATCAGCCCCAGCATTTT.

At least ten counts were recorded for this clonotype. V gene TRBV11-2 combines with J gene TRBJ2-5; perhaps TRBD2 as D (6 bases). The ends were cut back, 7 bases at V and 4 bases at J, with 19 bases in the middle. Germline V lookup: CDR1 SGHAT, CDR2 FQNNGV. The CDR3 extends over 15 amino acids. The CDR3 loop reads CASTPEAGTSETQYF. The CDR3 DNA reads TGTGCCAGCACCCCTGAAGCGGGTACCTCAGAGACCCAGTACTTC.

The sample holds a few counts of this clonotype. This chain joins TRBV29-1 and TRBJ2-6; tentative D call: TRBD1 (5 bases). The CDR3 consists of 14 residues. The ends were cut back, 6 bases at V and 2 bases at J, with 11 bases in the middle. In germline, CDR1 is SQVTM, CDR2 ANQGSEA. CDR3 sequence: CSVPQGTGANVLTF. For the CDR3, the DNA is TGCAGCGTCCCTCAGGGAACTGGGGCCAACGTCCTGACTTTC. The entire variable domain, with the rest obtained from reference TRBV29-1 and TRBJ2-6, is as follows: SAVISQKPSRDICQRGTSLTIQCQVDSQVTMMFWYRQQPGQSLTLIATANQGSEATYESGFVIDKFPISRPNLTFSTLTVSNMSPEDSSIYLCSVPQGTGANVLTFGAGSRLTVL.